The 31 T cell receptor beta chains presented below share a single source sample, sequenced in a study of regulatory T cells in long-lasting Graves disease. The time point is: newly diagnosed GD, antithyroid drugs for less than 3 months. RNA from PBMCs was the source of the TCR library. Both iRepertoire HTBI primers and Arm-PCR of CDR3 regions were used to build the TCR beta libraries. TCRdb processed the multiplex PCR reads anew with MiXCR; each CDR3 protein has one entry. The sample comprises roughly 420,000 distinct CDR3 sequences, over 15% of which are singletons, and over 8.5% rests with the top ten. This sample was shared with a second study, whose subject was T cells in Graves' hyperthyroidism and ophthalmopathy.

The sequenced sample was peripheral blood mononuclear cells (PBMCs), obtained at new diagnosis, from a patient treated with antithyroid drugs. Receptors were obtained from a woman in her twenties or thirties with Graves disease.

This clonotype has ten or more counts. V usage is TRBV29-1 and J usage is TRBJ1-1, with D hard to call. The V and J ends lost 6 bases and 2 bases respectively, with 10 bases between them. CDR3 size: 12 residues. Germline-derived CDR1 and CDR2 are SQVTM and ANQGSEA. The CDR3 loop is CSVAVLNTEAFF. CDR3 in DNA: TGCAGCGTAGCTGTCCTTAACACTGAAGCTTTCTTT.

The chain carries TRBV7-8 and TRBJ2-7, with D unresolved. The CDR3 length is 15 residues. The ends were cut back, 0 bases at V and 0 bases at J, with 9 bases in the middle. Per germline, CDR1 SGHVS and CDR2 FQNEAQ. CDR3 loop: CASSLAPFSSYEQYF. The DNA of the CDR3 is TGTGCCAGCAGCTTAGCACCCTTCAGCTCCTACGAGCAGTACTTC.

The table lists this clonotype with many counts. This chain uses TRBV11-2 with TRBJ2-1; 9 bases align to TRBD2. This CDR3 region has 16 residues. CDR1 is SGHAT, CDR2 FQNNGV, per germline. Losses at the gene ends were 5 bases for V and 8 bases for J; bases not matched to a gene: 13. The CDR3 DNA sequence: TGTGCCAGCAGCGATCTCAGCGGGAGGTTAATGGATGAGCAGTTCTTC. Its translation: CASSDLSGRLMDEQFF.

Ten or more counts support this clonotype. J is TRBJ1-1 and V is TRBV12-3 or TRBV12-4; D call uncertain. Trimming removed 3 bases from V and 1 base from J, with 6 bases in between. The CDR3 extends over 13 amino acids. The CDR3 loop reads CASSFYGNTEAFF. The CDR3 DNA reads TGTGCCAGCAGTTTTTACGGGAACACTGAAGCTTTCTTT.

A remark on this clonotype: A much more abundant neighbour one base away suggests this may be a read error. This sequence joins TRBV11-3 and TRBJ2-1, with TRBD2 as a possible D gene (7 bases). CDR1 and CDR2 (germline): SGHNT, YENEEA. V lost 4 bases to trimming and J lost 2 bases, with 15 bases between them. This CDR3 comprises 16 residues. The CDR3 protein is CASSSGASGPYNEQFF. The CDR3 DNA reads TGTGCCAGCAGCTCGGGGGCTAGCGGTCCCTACAATGAGCAGTTCTTC.

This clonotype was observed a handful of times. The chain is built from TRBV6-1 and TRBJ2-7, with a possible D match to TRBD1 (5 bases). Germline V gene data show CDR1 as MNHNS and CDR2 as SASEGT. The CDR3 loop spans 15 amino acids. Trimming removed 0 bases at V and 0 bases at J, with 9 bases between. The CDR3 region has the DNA TGTGCCAGCAGTGAAGCAGGACACCCCTCCTACGAGCAGTACTTC. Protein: CASSEAGHPSYEQYF.

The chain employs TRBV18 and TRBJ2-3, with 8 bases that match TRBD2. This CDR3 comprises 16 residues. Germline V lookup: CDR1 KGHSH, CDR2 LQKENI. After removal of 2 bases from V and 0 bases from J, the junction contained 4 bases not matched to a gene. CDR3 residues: CASSPLASGSTDTQYF. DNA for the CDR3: TGTGCCAGCTCACCATTGGCTAGCGGGAGCACAGATACGCAGTATTTT. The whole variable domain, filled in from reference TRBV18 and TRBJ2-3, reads NAGVMQNPRHLVRRRGQEARLRCSPMKGHSHVYWYRQLPEEGLKFMVYLQKENIIDESGMPKERFSAEFPKEGPSILRIQQVVRGDSAAYFCASSPLASGSTDTQYFGPGTRLTVL.

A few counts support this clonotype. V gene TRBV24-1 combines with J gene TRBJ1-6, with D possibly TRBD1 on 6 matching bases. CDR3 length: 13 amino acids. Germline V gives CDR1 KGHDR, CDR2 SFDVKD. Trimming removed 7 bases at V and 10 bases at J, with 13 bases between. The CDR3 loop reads CATSRDTNSPLHF. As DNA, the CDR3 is TGTGCCACCAGCAGGGACACGAACTCACCCCTCCACTTT.

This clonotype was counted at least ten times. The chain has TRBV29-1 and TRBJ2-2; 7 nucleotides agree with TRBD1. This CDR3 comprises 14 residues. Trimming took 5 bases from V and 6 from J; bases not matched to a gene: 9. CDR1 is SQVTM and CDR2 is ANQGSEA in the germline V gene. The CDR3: CSVLATGFAGELFF. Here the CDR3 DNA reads TGCAGCGTTCTTGCGACAGGGTTCGCCGGGGAGCTGTTTTTT.

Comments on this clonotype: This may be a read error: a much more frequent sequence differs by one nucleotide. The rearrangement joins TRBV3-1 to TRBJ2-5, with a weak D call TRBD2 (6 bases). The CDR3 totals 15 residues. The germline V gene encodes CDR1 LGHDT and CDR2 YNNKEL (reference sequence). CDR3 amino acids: CASSPPRVRGETRYF. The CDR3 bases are TGTGCCAGCAGCCCCCCGAGAGTCCGCGGGGAGACCCGGTACTTC.

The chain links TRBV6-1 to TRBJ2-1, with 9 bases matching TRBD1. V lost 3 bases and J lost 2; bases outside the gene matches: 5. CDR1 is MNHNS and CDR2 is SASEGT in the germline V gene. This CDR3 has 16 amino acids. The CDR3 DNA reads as TGTGCCAGCAGTGACTTTACAGGGGGCGCCTACAATGAGCAGTTCTTC. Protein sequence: CASSDFTGGAYNEQFF.

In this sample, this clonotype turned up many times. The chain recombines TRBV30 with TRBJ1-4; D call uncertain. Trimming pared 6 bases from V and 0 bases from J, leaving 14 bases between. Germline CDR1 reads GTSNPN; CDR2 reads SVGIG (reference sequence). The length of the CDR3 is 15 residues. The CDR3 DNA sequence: TGTGCCTGTACCACCTTCGATGCAACTAATGAAAAACTGTTTTTT. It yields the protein CACTTFDATNEKLFF.

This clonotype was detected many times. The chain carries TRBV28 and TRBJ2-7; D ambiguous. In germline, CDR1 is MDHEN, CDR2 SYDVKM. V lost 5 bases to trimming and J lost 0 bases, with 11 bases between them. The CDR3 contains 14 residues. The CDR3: CASSPRWSSYEQYF. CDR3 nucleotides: TGTGCCAGCAGTCCAAGGTGGAGCTCCTACGAGCAGTACTTC.

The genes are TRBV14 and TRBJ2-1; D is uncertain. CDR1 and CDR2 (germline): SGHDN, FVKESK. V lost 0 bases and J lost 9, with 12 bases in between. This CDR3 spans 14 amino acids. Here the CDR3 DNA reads TGTGCCAGCAGCCAAGATATTGGGCCGACTGAGCAGTTCTTC. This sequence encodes CASSQDIGPTEQFF.

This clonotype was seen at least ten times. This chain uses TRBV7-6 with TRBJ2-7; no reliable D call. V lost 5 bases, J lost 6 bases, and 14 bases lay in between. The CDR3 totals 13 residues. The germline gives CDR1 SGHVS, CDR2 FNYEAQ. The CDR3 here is CASSPEPKGEQYF. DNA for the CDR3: TGTGCCAGCAGCCCAGAGCCGAAAGGCGAGCAGTACTTC.

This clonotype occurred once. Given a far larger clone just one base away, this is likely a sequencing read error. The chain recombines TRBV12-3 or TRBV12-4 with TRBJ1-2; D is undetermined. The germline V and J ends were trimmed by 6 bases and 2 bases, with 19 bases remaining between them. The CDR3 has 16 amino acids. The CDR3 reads CASSPRGRRSNYGYTF. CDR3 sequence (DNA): TGTGCCAGCAGCCCGCGAGGACGGCGGTCAAACTATGGCTACACCTTC.

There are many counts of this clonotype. CDR3 DNA: TGTGCCAGCAGCCAAGAAGGGCGGGAGCAGTTCTTC. Translating gives CASSQEGREQFF. The rearrangement links TRBV3-1 to TRBJ2-1; no clear D gene. From germline, CDR1 is LGHDT and CDR2 YNNKEL (reference sequence). V lost 0 bases and J lost 10, with 7 bases in between. The CDR3 totals 12 residues.

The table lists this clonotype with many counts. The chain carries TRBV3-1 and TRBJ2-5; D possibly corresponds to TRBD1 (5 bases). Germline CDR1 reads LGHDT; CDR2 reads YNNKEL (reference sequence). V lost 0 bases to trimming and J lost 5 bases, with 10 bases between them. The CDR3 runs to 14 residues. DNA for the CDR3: TGTGCCAGCAGCCAAGATCAGGGCCGGGAGACCCAGTACTTC. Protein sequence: CASSQDQGRETQYF.

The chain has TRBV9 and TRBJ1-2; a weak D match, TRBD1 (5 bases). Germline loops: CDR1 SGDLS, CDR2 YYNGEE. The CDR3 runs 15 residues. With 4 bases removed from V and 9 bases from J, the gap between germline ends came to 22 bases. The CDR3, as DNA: TGTGCCAGCAGCCCACAAAGCAGGGAAGACGGGCGCTACACCTTC. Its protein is CASSPQSREDGRYTF.

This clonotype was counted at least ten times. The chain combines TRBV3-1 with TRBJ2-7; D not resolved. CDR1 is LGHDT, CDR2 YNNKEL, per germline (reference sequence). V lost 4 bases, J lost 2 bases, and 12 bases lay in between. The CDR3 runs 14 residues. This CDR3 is CASSPVTRTYEQYF. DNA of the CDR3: TGTGCCAGCAGCCCCGTAACCAGAACCTACGAGCAGTACTTC.

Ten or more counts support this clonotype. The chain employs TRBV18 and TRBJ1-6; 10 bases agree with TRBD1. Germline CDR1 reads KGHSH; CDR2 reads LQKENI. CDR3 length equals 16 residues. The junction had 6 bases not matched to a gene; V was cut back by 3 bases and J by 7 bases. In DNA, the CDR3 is TGTGCCAGCTCACCTCGACAGGGGGCGAAAAATTCACCCCTCCACTTT. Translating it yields CASSPRQGAKNSPLHF.

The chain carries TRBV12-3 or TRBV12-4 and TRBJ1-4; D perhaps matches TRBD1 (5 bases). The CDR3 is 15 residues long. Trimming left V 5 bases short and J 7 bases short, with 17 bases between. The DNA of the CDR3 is TGTGCCAGCAGTCCCCCCCGGGGTGGGGGTGAAAAACTGTTTTTT. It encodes CASSPPRGGGEKLFF.

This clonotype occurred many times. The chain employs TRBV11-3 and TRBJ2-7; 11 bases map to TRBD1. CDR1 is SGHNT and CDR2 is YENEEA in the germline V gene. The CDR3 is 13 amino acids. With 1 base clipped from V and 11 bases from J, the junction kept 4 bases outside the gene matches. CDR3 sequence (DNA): TGTGCCAGCAGCTTAGGGACAGGGGGCTTTAAGTACTTC. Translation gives CASSLGTGGFKYF.

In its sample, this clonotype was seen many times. Here the CDR3 DNA reads TGTGCCAGCTCATTTGCGACAGTGAACACTGAAGCTTTCTTT. Translated, it gives CASSFATVNTEAFF. This chain uses TRBV18 with TRBJ1-1; tentatively, D is TRBD1 (5 bases). In germline, CDR1 is KGHSH, CDR2 LQKENI. The CDR3 contains 14 residues. V was clipped by 5 bases and J by 0 bases, with 10 bases between them.

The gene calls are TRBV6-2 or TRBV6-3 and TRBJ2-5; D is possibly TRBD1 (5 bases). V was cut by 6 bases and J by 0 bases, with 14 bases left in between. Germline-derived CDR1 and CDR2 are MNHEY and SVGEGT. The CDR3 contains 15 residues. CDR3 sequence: CASRRWKDNQETQYF. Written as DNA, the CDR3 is TGTGCCAGCAGGAGGTGGAAGGACAACCAAGAGACCCAGTACTTC.

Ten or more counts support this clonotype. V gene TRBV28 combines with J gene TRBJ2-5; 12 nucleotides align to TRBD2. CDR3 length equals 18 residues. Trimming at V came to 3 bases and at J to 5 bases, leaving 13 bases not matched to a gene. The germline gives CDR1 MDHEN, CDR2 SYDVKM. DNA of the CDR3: TGTGCCAGCAGTTTGCGCGCTAGCGGGGGGGGGTTACGTGAGACCCAGTACTTC. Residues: CASSLRASGGGLRETQYF.

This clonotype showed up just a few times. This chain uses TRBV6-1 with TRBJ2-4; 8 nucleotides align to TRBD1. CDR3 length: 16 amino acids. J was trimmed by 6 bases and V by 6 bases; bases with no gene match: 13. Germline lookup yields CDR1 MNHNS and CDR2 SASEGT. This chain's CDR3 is CASRSLFGQGGNIQYF. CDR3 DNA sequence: TGTGCCAGCAGGTCGCTTTTTGGACAGGGAGGAAACATTCAGTACTTC.

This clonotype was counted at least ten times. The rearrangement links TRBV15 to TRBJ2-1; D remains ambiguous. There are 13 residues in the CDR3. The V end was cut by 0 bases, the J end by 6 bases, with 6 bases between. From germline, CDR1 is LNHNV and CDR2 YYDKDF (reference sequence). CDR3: CATSRDLSNEQFF. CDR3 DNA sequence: TGTGCCACCAGCAGAGATCTCAGCAATGAGCAGTTCTTC. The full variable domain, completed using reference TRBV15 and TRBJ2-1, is DAMVIQNPRYQVTQFGKPVTLSCSQTLNHNVMYWYQQKSSQAPKLLFHYYDKDFNNEADTPDNFQSRRPNTSFCFLDIRSPGLGDTAMYLCATSRDLSNEQFFGPGTRLTVL.

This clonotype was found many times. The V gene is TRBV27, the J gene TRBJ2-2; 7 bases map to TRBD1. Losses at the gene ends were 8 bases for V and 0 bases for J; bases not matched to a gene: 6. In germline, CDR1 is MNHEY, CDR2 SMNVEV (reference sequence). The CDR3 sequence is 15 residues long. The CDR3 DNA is TGTGCCAGCCAGGACAGGCCCACGAACACCGGGGAGCTGTTTTTT. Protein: CASQDRPTNTGELFF.

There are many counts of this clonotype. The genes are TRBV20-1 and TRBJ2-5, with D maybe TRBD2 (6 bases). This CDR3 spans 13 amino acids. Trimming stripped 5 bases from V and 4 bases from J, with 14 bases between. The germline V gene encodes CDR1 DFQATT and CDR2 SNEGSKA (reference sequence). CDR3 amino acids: CSAYLAWGETQYF. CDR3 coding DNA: TGCAGTGCTTATCTAGCGTGGGGAGAGACCCAGTACTTC.

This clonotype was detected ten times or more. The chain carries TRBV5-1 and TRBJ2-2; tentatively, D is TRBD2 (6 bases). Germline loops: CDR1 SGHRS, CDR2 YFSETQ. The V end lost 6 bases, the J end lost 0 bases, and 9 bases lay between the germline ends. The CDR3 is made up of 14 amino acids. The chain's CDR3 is CASTSDPNTGELFF. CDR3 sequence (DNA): TGCGCCAGCACTAGCGATCCGAACACCGGGGAGCTGTTTTTT.